This TCR beta chain was found in a study of T-cell memory formation after mild COVID-19. Study at large: Clusters were largely donor specific.

This clonotype has just a few counts. Its antigen is currently unknown. Study-wide results and caveats: Clones that got smaller from day 15 to 85 had even CD4/CD8, while clones growing later tipped toward CD4+. Nothing confirmed that second-wave clones peaking on day 37 were specific for SARS-CoV-2. Memory from before infection featured some responding clones, which suggests cross-reactive memory joined.

CDR1 SGHDT and CDR2 YYEEEE come from the germline V gene. The length of the CDR3 is 17 residues. Trimming at V came to 3 bases and at J to 8 bases, leaving 16 bases not matched to a gene. TCRdb re-derived calls from the 5' RACE reads in MiXCR, one entry per CDR3 protein. The sample includes hundreds of thousands of distinct CDR3 sequences, around 27% of them seen just once. Sequenced: PBMCs or a T cell subset sorted from them (not recorded which). The clonotype comes from an adult woman who had mild COVID-19 (a few samples of this study predate the infection). Cell type and time point are not known. The genes are TRBV5-6 and TRBJ1-4, with 7 bases matching TRBD1. CDR3 in amino acids: CASSWGTRGLPGEKLFF. In DNA, the CDR3 is TGTGCCAGCAGCTGGGGGACAAGGGGGCTACCGGGGGAAAAACTGTTTTTT. The full variable domain, with the rest looked up from reference TRBV5-6 and TRBJ1-4, is DAGVTQSPTHLIKTRGQQVTLRCSPKSGHDTVSWYQQALGQGPQFIFQYYEEEERQRGNFPDRFSGHQFPNYSSELNVNALLLGDSALYLCASSWGTRGLPGEKLFFGSGTQLSVL.